Each of the 20 T cell receptor beta chains below was sequenced from the same sample in a study of blood T cell repertoires in COVID-19. TCRdb keeps only in-frame clones here, not all; method: immunoSEQ multiplex PCR. Here the sample spans fewer than 150,000 clones, around 83% being singletons. The sample taken for sequencing was peripheral blood. The source of these receptors is a human donor in a cohort sampled during active COVID-19.

Only one count was recorded for this clone. The rearrangement uses TRBV7-8 and TRBJ1-4; 7 nucleotides align to TRBD1. The CDR3 covers 14 residues. The germline V gene encodes CDR1 SGHVS and CDR2 FQNEAQ. V lost 5 bases, J lost 3 bases, and 3 bases stayed unmatched. CDR3 sequence: CASSPGTANEKLFF. The CDR3 region has the DNA TGTGCCAGCAGCCCCGGGACAGCTAATGAAAAACTGTTTTTT.

J is TRBJ2-1 and V is TRBV4-2; possibly TRBD2 for D (5 bases). Trimming removed 1 base at V and 10 bases at J, with 11 bases between. The CDR3 extends over 13 amino acids. Germline V gives CDR1 LGHNA, CDR2 YNFKEQ. CDR3 residues: CASSQASPGEQFF. CDR3 nucleotides: TGTGCCAGCAGCCAAGCATCCCCGGGGGAGCAGTTCTTC.

This clone appeared once. CDR3 DNA: TGTGCCAGCAGCCAAACGGCACCCTCGGGATCACCCCTCCACTTT. Translated, it gives CASSQTAPSGSPLHF. V usage is TRBV3-1 (or the pseudogene TRBV3-2) and J usage is TRBJ1-6; D gene ambiguous. V was pared by 2 bases and J by 10 bases, with 15 bases between. This CDR3 is 15 amino acids long. Germline V gene lookup returns CDR1 LGHDT and CDR2 YNNKEL (reference sequence).

The chain recombines TRBV30 with TRBJ2-1, with TRBD2 matching 16 bases. V lost 3 bases and J lost 3; bases outside the gene matches: 11. Germline CDR1 and CDR2: GTSNPN and SVGIG (reference sequence). The CDR3 sequence is 19 residues long. The CDR3 sequence is CAWSPGLAGGPRDYNEQFF. CDR3 sequence (DNA): TGTGCCTGGAGCCCGGGACTAGCGGGAGGGCCCCGGGACTACAATGAGCAGTTCTTC. Supplemented by reference TRBV30 and TRBJ2-1, the full variable domain reads SQTIHQWPATLVQPVGSPLSLECTVEGTSNPNLYWYRQAAGRGLQLLFYSVGIGQISSEVPQNLSASRPQDRQFILSSKKLLLSDSGFYLCAWSPGLAGGPRDYNEQFFGPGTRLTVL.

The V gene is TRBV7-2, the J gene TRBJ2-1; tentative D call: TRBD2 (6 bases). This CDR3 is built from 13 residues. The germline V gene has CDR1 SGHTA and CDR2 FQGNSA. Between the trimmed V and J ends, which lost 6 bases and 13 bases, there was a span of 19 bases. The CDR3 here is CASSQTSDRSQFF. DNA of the CDR3: TGTGCCAGCAGTCAGACTAGTGACCGATCCCAGTTCTTC.

The rearrangement links TRBV7-7 to TRBJ2-3, with 9 bases fitting TRBD2. The CDR3 runs 17 residues. Germline V CDR1 and CDR2: SSHAT, FNYEAQ (reference sequence). Unmatched junction bases numbered 13, after V lost 5 bases and J lost 4 bases. CDR3 nucleotides: TGTGCCAGCAGCCCGACCTTTGCTAGCGGGATGGCAGATACGCAGTATTTT. Amino acids: CASSPTFASGMADTQYF.

V and J are TRBV6-5 and TRBJ2-7; 9 positions match TRBD1. Per the germline V gene, CDR1 is MNHEY and CDR2 is SVGAGI. The J segment lost 5 bases and the V segment lost 5 bases, leaving 10 bases of the junction unmatched. The CDR3 is 15 amino acids. The DNA for the CDR3 is TGTGCCAGCAGTCCTTTCCGGGACAGGGCCCACGAGCAGTACTTC. This sequence encodes CASSPFRDRAHEQYF.

The genes are TRBV4-1 and TRBJ1-1, with D perhaps matching TRBD1 (6 bases). Trimming removed 5 bases at V and 3 bases at J, with 16 bases between. The CDR3 runs to 15 residues. The germline gives CDR1 MGHRA, CDR2 YSYEKL. CDR3 sequence reads: CASSGSRDKDTEAFF. CDR3 sequence (DNA): TGCGCCAGCAGCGGGTCCCGGGACAAAGACACTGAAGCTTTCTTT.

The chain couples TRBV13 to TRBJ1-2, with D maybe TRBD1 (5 bases). V was clipped by 5 bases and J by 3 bases, with 16 bases between them. This CDR3 comprises 15 residues. Germline V gives CDR1 PRHDT, CDR2 FYEKMQ (reference sequence). In nucleotides, the CDR3 is TGTGCCAGCAGCCCCCCTGGTGGGGGGGACTATGGCTACACCTTC. Its protein product is CASSPPGGGDYGYTF.

This clone occurred once. The chain uses TRBV7-8 and TRBJ1-1, with a weak D call TRBD1 (6 bases). Trimming left V 1 base short and J 6 bases short, with 15 bases between. This CDR3 is built from 15 residues. The germline gives CDR1 SGHVS, CDR2 FQNEAQ. CDR3 sequence: CASSLVEGVIAEAFF. For the CDR3, the DNA is TGTGCCAGCAGCTTAGTTGAGGGGGTGATCGCTGAAGCTTTCTTT.

The rearrangement joins TRBV7-3 to TRBJ1-2; a weak D match, TRBD1 (5 bases). The CDR3 loop spans 16 amino acids. The V end was cut by 0 bases, the J end by 8 bases, with 19 bases between. Germline CDR1 is SGHTA and CDR2 is FQGTGA. CDR3 loop: CASSLTGQGIGGGYTF. The DNA for the CDR3 is TGTGCCAGCAGCTTAACGGGGCAGGGAATCGGTGGAGGCTACACCTTC.

The gene calls are TRBV5-4 and TRBJ2-5, with 8 bases lining up with TRBD2. The CDR3 is made up of 15 amino acids. Germline CDR1 SGHNT, CDR2 YYREEE (reference sequence). Losses at the gene ends were 2 bases for V and 4 bases for J; bases not matched to a gene: 7. The CDR3 DNA follows: TGTGCCAGCAGCTTAGCGGGGGCCTCCGGAGAGACCCAGTACTTC. Its translation is CASSLAGASGETQYF. The variable domain in full, with the rest retrieved from reference TRBV5-4 and TRBJ2-5, is ETGVTQSPTHLIKTRGQQVTLRCSSQSGHNTVSWYQQALGQGPQFIFQYYREEENGRGNFPPRFSGLQFPNYSSELNVNALELDDSALYLCASSLAGASGETQYFGPGTRLLVL.

CDR3 sequence reads: CASSFGGGTSSTDTQYF. Written as DNA, the CDR3 is TGTGCCAGCAGCTTCGGCGGGGGGACCAGTAGCACAGATACGCAGTATTTT. This chain links TRBV7-2 with TRBJ2-3, with 8 bases aligning to TRBD2. V was pared by 3 bases and J by 0 bases, with 8 bases of the junction left unmatched. Germline loops: CDR1 SGHTA, CDR2 FQGNSA. The CDR3 has 17 residues.

This clone occurred once. V and J are TRBV6-6 and TRBJ1-3; 7 bases agree with TRBD1. The junction had 4 bases not matched to a gene; V was cut back by 2 bases and J by 0 bases. The V gene's germline CDR1 is MNHNY and CDR2 SVGAGI (reference sequence). The CDR3 extends over 16 amino acids. CDR3 coding DNA: TGTGCCAGCAGTTACCCCACAGGGGCCTCTGGAAACACCATATATTTT. This gives the protein CASSYPTGASGNTIYF.

This clone has only one observation. The J gene is TRBJ2-2, the V gene TRBV30; TRBD2 might be the D (5 bases). CDR3 length: 15 amino acids. The V gene lost 6 bases and the J gene lost 4 bases, with 18 bases spanning the gap. Germline assignment: CDR1 GTSNPN and CDR2 SVGIG (reference sequence). CDR3 DNA: TGTGCCTGTCGCCCTCGGGGTCTTCCCACCGGGGAGCTGTTTTTT. This encodes CACRPRGLPTGELFF.

The chain joins TRBV11-2 to TRBJ2-3, with D perhaps TRBD1 (6 bases). The CDR3 runs to 15 residues. The V end lost 0 bases, the J end lost 4 bases, and 11 bases lay between the germline ends. From germline, CDR1 is SGHAT and CDR2 FQNNGV. The CDR3 region has the DNA TGTGCCAGCAGCTTAGAGGGGGCAGGGGCAGATACGCAGTATTTT. The encoded protein is CASSLEGAGADTQYF.

This chain links TRBV10-3 with TRBJ1-1; D possibly corresponds to TRBD1 (6 bases). Germline CDR1 is ENHRY and CDR2 is SYGVKD. V was pared by 2 bases and J by 4 bases, with 11 bases between. The CDR3 contains 14 residues. This CDR3 is CAISEIEGGTEAFF. The CDR3 bases are TGTGCCATCAGTGAGATAGAAGGGGGCACTGAAGCTTTCTTT.

This rearrangement joins TRBV4-3 to TRBJ2-1; D is perhaps TRBD2 (5 bases). This CDR3 is built from 14 residues. Looked up from germline, CDR1 is LGHNA and CDR2 is YSLEER. V shed 4 bases and J shed 5 bases, with 12 bases lying between them. Written as DNA, the CDR3 is TGCGCCAGCAGCCCCGGAGGCTGGGACAATGAGCAGTTCTTC. This sequence encodes CASSPGGWDNEQFF.

This rearrangement joins TRBV9 to TRBJ1-6; TRBD1 aligns across 11 bases. Germline values: CDR1 SGDLS, CDR2 YYNGEE. Unmatched junction bases numbered 7, after V lost 4 bases and J lost 10 bases. This CDR3 region has 15 residues. CDR3 coding DNA: TGTGCCAGCAGCCTCTCCGGGACAGGGGGGTCACCCCTCCACTTT. It yields the protein CASSLSGTGGSPLHF.

The chain uses TRBV5-5 and TRBJ2-7, with a weak D call TRBD2 (5 bases). Germline V gene data show CDR1 as SGHKS and CDR2 as YYEKEE (reference sequence). Trimming stripped 2 bases from V and 0 bases from J, with 12 bases between. The CDR3 totals 15 residues. CDR3 coding DNA: TGTGCCAGCAGCTTAGGGAGCCCGAGCTCCTACGAGCAGTACGTC. Encoded protein: CASSLGSPSSYEQYV.